This entry features one T cell receptor (beta chain) sequence. At least ten counts were recorded for this clonotype. Its antigen specificity is not known. Per-nucleotide qualities are absent, and no much larger clonotype sits a single base away. Receptors were amplified or captured by RACE. TCRdb records NextSeq 500 as the sequencer. Library preparation attached unique molecular identifiers to individual cDNA molecules for quantitative, reproducible TCR counting. Each blood RNA sample was used to sequence both TCR alpha and TCR beta chains. In the original analysis: The median number of TCRs per sample was approximately 98,000, ranging from about 20,000 to 690,600. The Decombinator software suite was used to annotate V, J and CDR3 in the TCR reads. Every sample was subsampled to the same number of TCRs (28,000) for the PS versus PT1 abundance plots. Expanded TCRs were defined as absent before sensitization and observed at least eight times at the 2-week time point. TCRdb reworked the public reads: Q25 trimming with fastp, MiXCR clone assembly, productive beta chains retained. Each record represents a unique CDR3 protein, reported with the most common genes and DNA among its rows. TCRdb assigned the V and J calls; the authors' analysis was not used. This sample holds about 270,000 distinct CDR3 sequences; about 7.7% were observed only once. The ten largest clones take up roughly 1.2% of the sample.

The source of the sample is a study of human T cells and chemical hapten exposure (dated by TCRdb to the early 2020s). Looking at the study overall: For sensitization, 2% DPC in acetone was applied to a 2 cm by 2 cm area of upper inner arm skin. About 29 alopecia patients gave blood for TCR sequencing at one to four time points (pre-sensitization, 2, 6 and 24 weeks). The libraries were sequenced as a pool, and the TCR yield per sample differed mostly because of small variations in library volumes within the pool. Patients additionally received weekly therapeutic DPC doses to the scalp throughout the roughly 25-week study period. Blood was sampled from patients pre-sensitization (week 0) and at 2, 6 and about 24 weeks after DPC sensitization. The mostly female patient cohort included alopecia areata with under or over 50% scalp involvement, alopecia totalis and alopecia universalis. Patch testing was done on the upper back using Finn chambers containing 0.01% DPC, and results were scored after 6 days according to International Contact Dermatitis Research Group standards. The study tracked peripheral blood TCR repertoire changes in vivo during primary and secondary sensitization to the hapten diphenylcyclopropenone (DPC) in alopecia patients. What the research found in general, with its limitations: Patch test score correlated positively with the number of PT1 expanded TCRs, reaching significance at thresholds 8, 16 and 32 but not at 4. After repeated subsampling, changes were observed in the strength of the expansion versus patch-test correlation and in the threshold at which the correlation became significant. Because every patient had alopecia, a presumed autoimmune disease, the patients' immune response might differ from that of healthy individuals. DPC sensitization did not change how many TCRs were above 1 in 1000 frequency, and no evidence was found of alterations in global repertoire structure. Compared with pre-sensitization or healthy control sets, expanded TCRs formed significantly more large CDR3 similarity clusters, which is consistent with antigen-driven responses.

The time point label, as the study defines it: pre-sensitization, week 0. Reading the label with the study, this specimen's treatment or condition is: therapeutic diphenylcyclopropenone sensitization with weekly scalp DPC. At each patch-test visit, blood was drawn before the patch test was applied. Patients were eligible if aged 18 to 70, diagnosed with alopecia and judged suitable for DPC therapy, and pregnant patients were excluded. Total RNA was extracted from unfractionated whole blood collected in Tempus Blood RNA tubes. From a lookup of the germline V gene (reference sequence), CDR1 and CDR2 are SEHNR and FQNEAQ. From the cysteine up to the phenylalanine, the CDR3 has a length of 11 residues. The kept DNA is CDR3 alone, 33 bases in frame from the first base. Trimming costs V 10 bases and J 6 bases, and their ends lie 11 bases apart.

The receptor comes from a young man with alopecia areata. Some clones in this sample may be carry-over from other donors' samples. The sequencing here drew on whole blood, taken in connection with sensitization to the hapten diphenylcyclopropenone (DPC). The chain uses TRBV7-9 and TRBJ2-3, with the D segment identity uncertain. The nucleotides are TGTGCCAAACTGGTGGGGGATACGCAGTATTTT. Its protein reads: CAKLVGDTQYF.